The sample holds a few counts of the clone carrying this TCR beta chain. Antigen unknown. The sample comes from a study of T-cell memory formation after mild COVID-19. General study findings and limits: The second-wave clones peaking on day 37 were not confirmed as SARS-CoV-2-specific. Pre-infection memory carried some responding clones, suggesting that cross-reactive memory joined. Contracting clones from day 15 to 85 had balanced CD4/CD8; later expanders favoured CD4+.

Germline trimming cut 6 bases from V and 2 bases from J; bases unmatched to any gene: 9. The CDR3 sequence is 14 residues long. Germline-derived CDR1 and CDR2 are DFQATT and SNEGSKA (reference sequence). It was 5'RACE with constant-segment primers that produced the TCR alpha and TCR beta cDNA libraries, which carried sample barcodes and UMIs. In TCRdb, the 5' RACE reads were re-called with MiXCR into one record per CDR3 protein. The table has about 290,000 distinct CDR3 sequences, more than 15% seen once; the top ten hold around a fifth. V usage is TRBV20-1 and J usage is TRBJ1-1; 7 bases are a match to TRBD1. The receptor comes from a young man who had mild COVID-19 (a few samples of this study predate the infection). Cell type and time point are not known. The sample comprised PBMCs or a T cell subset sorted from them (not recorded which). The CDR3 nucleotides read TGCAGTGCAATGGACGGACAGGTTAACACTGAAGCTTTCTTT. It specifies CSAMDGQVNTEAFF.